This entry concerns a single TCR beta chain. As yet, its antigen is unknown. This entry belongs to a study of response to subunit inactivated influenza vaccine. TCRdb re-analysed the RT-PCR reads in MiXCR, keeping a single row per CDR3 protein. The sample holds roughly 670,000 distinct CDR3 sequences, around 15% seen once. CDR1 PRHDT and CDR2 FYEKMQ come from the germline V gene (reference sequence). With 8 bases clipped from V and 6 bases from J, the junction kept 10 bases outside the gene matches. The length of the CDR3 is 16 residues. Study-level points and caveats: It was the authors' suggestion that each seasonal influenza vaccination recruits few new T cells.

V usage is TRBV13 and J usage is TRBJ2-1; 13 bases line up with TRBD2. The sample here was PBMCs from blood, taken 14 days before vaccination. The sequence was collected from a man aged 50 to 59 who received an inactivated influenza vaccine. The CDR3, as DNA: TGTGCCAGCGGACCCCCCGGGACTAGCGGGATCAATGAGCAGTTCTTC. Its protein product is CASGPPGTSGINEQFF.